Below are 27 T cell receptor beta chains sequenced from a single sample in a study of T cells in Graves' hyperthyroidism and ophthalmopathy. Researchers took RNA transcripts and amplified the TCR beta CDR3 regions from them. Researchers ran a first-round RT-PCR on the TCR CDR3 using the HTBI primer set. TCRdb reanalysed the multiplex PCR reads using MiXCR and keeps one entry per CDR3 protein. The sample has 450,000 to 600,000 distinct CDR3 sequences, about 20% seen once. The specimen sequenced was blood. Receptors originate from a man aged 40-49 years with Graves' ophthalmopathy.

This clonotype came up many times. This sequence joins TRBV18 and TRBJ2-2; the D is unclear. V lost 4 bases, J lost 6 bases, and 6 bases lay in between. Per germline, CDR1 KGHSH and CDR2 LQKENI. The CDR3 consists of 12 residues. The DNA for the CDR3 is TGTGCCAGCTCACATGGTTCCGGGGAGCTGTTTTTT. As protein: CASSHGSGELFF.

The CDR3 protein is CASSLVLGSWDNEQFF. CDR3 in DNA: TGTGCCAGCAGCTTAGTTCTTGGGAGTTGGGACAATGAGCAGTTCTTC. The chain links TRBV11-1 to TRBJ2-1; weak D call: TRBD2 (5 bases). V lost 1 base and J lost 5, with 15 bases in between. In germline, CDR1 is SGHAT, CDR2 FQDESV (reference sequence). There are 16 residues in the CDR3.

This clonotype showed up just a few times. The rearrangement links TRBV30 to TRBJ2-1, with unresolved D. Germline V gene sequence: CDR1 GTSNPN, CDR2 SVGIG (reference sequence). Trimming cost V 3 bases and J 8 bases, with 8 bases left between them. This CDR3 has 11 amino acids. The CDR3 DNA sequence: TGTGCCTGGAGCCCCTCGGATGAGCAGTTCTTC. It translates to CAWSPSDEQFF.

The rearrangement links TRBV3-1 to TRBJ2-7; tentatively, D is TRBD1 (7 bases). The CDR3 is 14 residues long. V gave up 3 bases and J gave up 2 bases, with 11 bases separating them. Germline lookup yields CDR1 LGHDT and CDR2 YNNKEL (reference sequence). Here the CDR3 DNA reads TGTGCCAGCAGCCAGCGGGGACAGACCTACGAGCAGTACTTC. Its protein is CASSQRGQTYEQYF.

In its sample, this clonotype was seen a few times. A much larger clone lies a single base off, so this may be a read error. The chain links TRBV7-3 to TRBJ1-3; D ambiguous. The CDR3 loop spans 16 amino acids. Germline V gene data show CDR1 as SGHTA and CDR2 as FQGTGA. V was shortened by 4 bases and J by 0 bases, with 13 bases between the two germline ends. The CDR3 sequence: CASSSQIGLSGNTIYF. CDR3 bases: TGTGCCAGCAGCTCACAGATAGGCCTCTCTGGAAACACCATATATTTT. Full variable domain (missing parts from reference TRBV7-3 and TRBJ1-3): GAGVSQTPSNKVTEKGKYVELRCDPISGHTALYWYRQSLGQGPEFLIYFQGTGAADDSGLPNDRFFAVRPEGSVSTLKIQRTERGDSAVYLCASSSQIGLSGNTIYFGEGSWLTVV.

This clonotype was counted between two and nine times. This chain connects TRBV27 to TRBJ1-6; no firm D call. The CDR3 sequence is 14 residues long. The ends were cut back, 8 bases at V and 0 bases at J, with 8 bases in the middle. CDR1 is MNHEY, CDR2 SMNVEV, per germline (reference sequence). CDR3 nucleotide sequence: TGTGCCAGCTGGAAGAGCTCCTATAATTCACCCCTCCACTTT. Encoded protein: CASWKSSYNSPLHF.

This clonotype turned up a few times. An end of the junction does not agree with germline; a read error may underlie this. The V gene is TRBV7-2, the J gene TRBJ2-7; D perhaps matches TRBD2 (5 bases). Germline V gene sequence: CDR1 SGHTA, CDR2 FQGNSA. This CDR3 has 12 residues. The chain's CDR3 is CAGSLEGYEQYF. CDR3 in DNA: TGTGCCGGCAGCTTAGAGGGCTACGAGCAGTACTTC. Using reference TRBV7-2 and TRBJ2-7 for the parts outside the CDR3, the full variable domain is GAGVSQSPSNKVTEKGKDVELRCDPISGHTALYWYRQSLGQGLEFLIYFQGNSAPDKSGLPSDRFSAERTGGSVSTLTIQRTQQEDSAVYLCAGSLEGYEQYFGPGTRLTVT.

At least ten counts were recorded for this clonotype. The rearrangement links TRBV11-2 to TRBJ2-1, with D possibly matching TRBD1 (6 bases). The CDR3 spans 17 residues. Germline V gene data show CDR1 as SGHAT and CDR2 as FQNNGV. V was pared by 5 bases and J by 5 bases, with 22 bases between. CDR3 bases: TGTGCCAGCAGCCCTCTGGGGGCAGGAGTGTCGGACAATGAGCAGTTCTTC. Protein sequence: CASSPLGAGVSDNEQFF.

This clonotype was picked up a small number of times. This chain connects TRBV5-1 to TRBJ2-5; D uncertain. The CDR3 has 15 residues. Per germline, CDR1 SGHRS and CDR2 YFSETQ. Deletions cut 0 bases from V and 5 bases from J, with 14 bases between. For the CDR3, the DNA is TGCGCCAGCAGCTTGGCGAACCCCAAAACGGAGACCCAGTACTTC. Translation gives CASSLANPKTETQYF.

This clonotype was counted a few times. V and J are TRBV27 and TRBJ1-1, with 7 bases lining up with TRBD1. The germline CDR1 and CDR2 sequences are MNHEY and SMNVEV (reference sequence). This CDR3 comprises 14 residues. Trimming removed 7 bases from V and 2 bases from J; junction bases left unmatched: 7. The DNA for the CDR3 is TGTGCCAGCACCACAGGGGCTGGCAACACTGAAGCTTTCTTT. It specifies CASTTGAGNTEAFF.

The CDR3 DNA sequence: TGTGCCAGCAGCTTCGACGGGACAGATAATGAAAAACTGTTTTTT. Encoded protein: CASSFDGTDNEKLFF. This chain joins TRBV7-8 and TRBJ1-4, with 7 bases matching TRBD1. CDR1 and CDR2 from the germline V gene are SGHVS and FQNEAQ. V lost 3 bases to trimming and J lost 4 bases; unmatched junction nucleotides: 5. This CDR3 contains 15 residues.

DNA for the CDR3: TGTGCCTGGAGTGAAGGGACAGGGTTCGGTGAGCAGTTCTTC. Translating it yields CAWSEGTGFGEQFF. The chain couples TRBV30 to TRBJ2-1, with 9 positions matching TRBD1. V lost 1 base to trimming and J lost 9 bases; unmatched junction nucleotides: 7. Per germline, CDR1 GTSNPN and CDR2 SVGIG (reference sequence). This CDR3 contains 14 residues.

This clonotype was recorded a few times. The V and J genes are TRBV9 and TRBJ1-2, with a tentative D call TRBD1 (5 bases). The germline V gene has CDR1 SGDLS and CDR2 YYNGEE. The CDR3 length is 15 residues. V lost 0 bases to trimming and J lost 5 bases, with 14 bases between them. The CDR3 bases are TGTGCCAGCAGCGTAGCTCCCACAGGAGTATATGGCTACACCTTC. Its translation is CASSVAPTGVYGYTF.

This clonotype was detected a few times. The chain joins TRBV14 to TRBJ2-5; TRBD2 is a possible D gene (5 bases). This CDR3 contains 13 residues. Germline V CDR1 and CDR2: SGHDN, FVKESK. The V gene lost 2 bases and the J gene lost 4 bases, with 8 bases spanning the gap. In DNA form, the CDR3 reads TGTGCCAGCAGCCAAAGCGGTTTAGAGACCCAGTACTTC. This codes for CASSQSGLETQYF.

The chain links TRBV7-9 to TRBJ2-1; 8 nucleotides line up with TRBD1. CDR3 length: 12 amino acids. Germline assignment: CDR1 SEHNR and CDR2 FQNEAQ (reference sequence). The ends lost 8 bases at V and 8 bases at J; junction bases unmatched: 5. The CDR3 loop reads CASGDRWDEQFF. The CDR3 DNA reads TGTGCCAGCGGGGACAGGTGGGATGAGCAGTTCTTC.

V and J are TRBV10-3 and TRBJ2-7; a possible D gene is TRBD1 (6 bases). The germline V gene has CDR1 ENHRY and CDR2 SYGVKD. The CDR3 has 12 amino acids. V lost 6 bases to trimming and J lost 5 bases, with 11 bases between them. CDR3 bases: TGTGCCATCAGGGACACAGGGAACGAGCAGTACTTC. Its translation: CAIRDTGNEQYF.

As regards this clonotype: The junction differs from germline at one of its ends, possibly a read error. This sequence joins TRBV7-9 and TRBJ2-3; TRBD1 matches at 9 bases. The CDR3 covers 15 residues. Germline loops: CDR1 SEHNR, CDR2 FQNEAQ (reference sequence). In DNA, the CDR3 is TGTGTCAGCAGCTTCTGGACAGGGGACACAGATACGCAGTATTTT. The encoded protein is CVSSFWTGDTDTQYF.

This clonotype occurred a few times. The chain joins TRBV5-1 to TRBJ2-1; no firm D call. Trimming removed 0 bases from V and 8 bases from J, with 12 bases in between. Germline-derived CDR1 and CDR2 are SGHRS and YFSETQ. This CDR3 has 14 residues. The CDR3: CASSLEAFTDEQFF. CDR3 in DNA: TGCGCCAGCAGCTTGGAAGCATTCACGGATGAGCAGTTCTTC.

This clonotype has a handful of counts. The chain is built from TRBV4-3 and TRBJ1-5, with D perhaps TRBD1 (5 bases). The germline gives CDR1 LGHNA, CDR2 YSLEER. This CDR3 has 15 residues. Trimming left V 0 bases short and J 0 bases short, with 6 bases between. The CDR3, as DNA: TGCGCCAGCAGCCAAGAGGGGGGTAGCAATCAGCCCCAGCATTTT. It translates to CASSQEGGSNQPQHF.

This clonotype was counted ten times or more. The chain employs TRBV5-1 and TRBJ2-3; 8 bases are shared with TRBD2. The germline gives CDR1 SGHRS, CDR2 YFSETQ. After removal of 1 base from V and 4 bases from J, the junction contained 5 bases not matched to a gene. There are 15 residues in the CDR3. The CDR3 sequence: CASSLPAGVADTQYF. DNA for the CDR3: TGCGCCAGCAGCTTGCCAGCGGGAGTGGCAGATACGCAGTATTTT.

The chain is built from TRBV10-3 and TRBJ2-2; 10 bases agree with TRBD2. V lost 3 bases, J lost 3 bases, and 4 bases stayed unmatched. CDR3 length: 16 residues. Germline assignment: CDR1 ENHRY and CDR2 SYGVKD. The CDR3 coding sequence is TGTGCCATCAGTGATGCCGGGACTAGCGACACCGGGGAGCTGTTTTTT. Its protein is CAISDAGTSDTGELFF.

This clonotype came up a few times. V is TRBV10-3 and J is TRBJ2-7, with 9 bases that match TRBD1. The CDR3 is made up of 13 amino acids. The ends lost 10 bases at V and 4 bases at J; junction bases unmatched: 8. The germline V gene has CDR1 ENHRY and CDR2 SYGVKD. The CDR3 DNA sequence: TGTGCCACTCTGACAGGGGGTGGTTACGAGCAGTACTTC. As protein: CATLTGGGYEQYF.

This clonotype was seen more than once but under ten times. The chain employs TRBV5-6 and TRBJ2-1, with D possibly matching TRBD2 (5 bases). V lost 3 bases and J lost 8, with 21 bases in between. The germline V gene has CDR1 SGHDT and CDR2 YYEEEE. The CDR3 has 16 amino acids. The CDR3: CASSSIGLDSLHEQFF. The CDR3 nucleotides are TGTGCCAGCAGCTCAATAGGACTCGATTCCCTCCATGAGCAGTTCTTC.

This clonotype was observed a single time. V usage is TRBV6-1 and J usage is TRBJ1-1; D call uncertain. V lost 1 base and J lost 0, with 15 bases in between. Per the germline V gene, CDR1 is MNHNS and CDR2 is SASEGT. The CDR3 totals 17 residues. The CDR3 coding sequence is TGTGCCAGCAGTGAAGTAATGACCATGACCCTGAACACTGAAGCTTTCTTT. Its protein is CASSEVMTMTLNTEAFF.

This clonotype was found many times. CDR3 region: CASRTNPYNSPLHF. The CDR3 nucleotides are TGTGCCAGTCGGACAAACCCCTATAATTCACCCCTCCACTTT. The V and J genes are TRBV28 and TRBJ1-6; possible D gene TRBD1, 5 bases. V was shortened by 9 bases and J by 2 bases, with 11 bases between the two germline ends. Germline CDR1 reads MDHEN; CDR2 reads SYDVKM. The CDR3 length is 14 residues. The complete variable domain, with remaining parts taken from reference TRBV28 and TRBJ1-6, reads DVKVTQSSRYLVKRTGEKVFLECVQDMDHENMFWYRQDPGLGLRLIYFSYDVKMKEKGDIPEGYSVSREKKERFSLILESASTNQTSMYLCASRTNPYNSPLHFGNGTRLTVT.

The chain is built from TRBV7-2 and TRBJ2-7; possibly TRBD2 for D (5 bases). The V gene lost 8 bases and the J gene lost 4 bases, with 18 bases spanning the gap. Germline V lookup: CDR1 SGHTA, CDR2 FQGNSA. The CDR3 runs 14 residues. CDR3 nucleotide sequence: TGTGCCAGCTCACCGGGGTTTCTTACGTACGAGCAGTACTTC. This gives the protein CASSPGFLTYEQYF.

There are many counts of this clonotype. This CDR3 is CASSLVTGGETQYF. The CDR3, as DNA: TGTGCCAGCAGCTTAGTGACAGGGGGGGAGACCCAGTACTTC. The chain carries TRBV11-2 and TRBJ2-5, with TRBD1 identical over 9 bases. CDR3 length equals 14 residues. Germline CDR1 is SGHAT and CDR2 is FQNNGV. The trim removed 1 base at V and 5 bases at J, leaving 2 bases unmatched.